This T cell receptor (beta chain) was found in a study of blood T cell repertoires in COVID-19. Across the study: Both acute and convalescent COVID-19 samples were obtained from the United States, Italy and Spain. PBMCs, B-cell-depleted T cells, or T cells were the source of the cDNA or gDNA that made up the material.

This CDR3 is 13 amino acids long. Per germline, CDR1 MNHEY and CDR2 SVGAGI. V lost 6 bases and J lost 0, with 8 bases in between. Per the study methods: The assay estimated nucleated cells by amplifying reference gene primers. Profiling relied on immunoSEQ multiplex PCR, and the TCRdb table lists in-frame clones only, not all of them. V and J calls and clone size are copied from that table; D and trimming were computed from the DNA. The repertoire holds 250,000 to 350,000 clones, 87% seen once, with about 2.2% in the top ten. The specimen was peripheral blood. J is TRBJ1-2 and V is TRBV6-5; D ambiguous. This receptor was taken from a woman between 45 and 65 years old who had recovered from COVID-19. The CDR3 coding sequence is TGTGCCAGCAGCATCATTGCTAACTATGGCTACACCTTC. This translates into CASSIIANYGYTF.